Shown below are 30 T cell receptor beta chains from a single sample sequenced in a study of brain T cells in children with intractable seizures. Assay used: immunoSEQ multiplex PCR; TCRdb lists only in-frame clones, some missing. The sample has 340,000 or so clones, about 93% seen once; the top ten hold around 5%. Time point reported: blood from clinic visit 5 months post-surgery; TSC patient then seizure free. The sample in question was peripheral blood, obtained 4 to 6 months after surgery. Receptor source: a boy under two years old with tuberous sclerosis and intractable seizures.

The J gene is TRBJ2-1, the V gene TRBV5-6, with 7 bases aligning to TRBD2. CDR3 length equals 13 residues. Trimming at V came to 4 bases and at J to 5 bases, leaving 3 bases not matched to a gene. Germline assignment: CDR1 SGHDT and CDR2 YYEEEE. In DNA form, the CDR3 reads TGTGCCAGCAGCCTCGGGACTAACAATGAGCAGTTCTTC. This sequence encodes CASSLGTNNEQFF.

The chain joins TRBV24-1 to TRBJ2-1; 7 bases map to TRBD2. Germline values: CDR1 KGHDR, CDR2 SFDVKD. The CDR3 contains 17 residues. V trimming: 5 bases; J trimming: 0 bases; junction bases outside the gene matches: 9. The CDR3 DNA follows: TGTGCCACCAGTGGCTTTAGCGGGCCCAGCTCCTACAATGAGCAGTTCTTC. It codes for CATSGFSGPSSYNEQFF.

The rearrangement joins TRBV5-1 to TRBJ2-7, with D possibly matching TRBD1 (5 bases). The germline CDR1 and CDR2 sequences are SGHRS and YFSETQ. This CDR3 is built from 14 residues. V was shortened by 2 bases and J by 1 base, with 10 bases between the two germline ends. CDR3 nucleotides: TGCGCCAGCAGCTTCGAGGCAGGGTCCTACGAGCAGTACTTC. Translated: CASSFEAGSYEQYF.

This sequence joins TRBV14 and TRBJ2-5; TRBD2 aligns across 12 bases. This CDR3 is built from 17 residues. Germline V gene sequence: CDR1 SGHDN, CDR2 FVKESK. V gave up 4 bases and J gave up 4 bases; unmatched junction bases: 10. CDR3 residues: CASSRGLAGSVPETQYF. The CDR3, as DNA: TGTGCCAGCAGCCGTGGACTAGCGGGGAGCGTGCCAGAGACCCAGTACTTC.

CDR3 nucleotides: TGTGCCAGCAGCAGTAACAGGTGGAGTAAATCCTACGAGCAGTACTTC. As protein: CASSSNRWSKSYEQYF. This chain links TRBV21-1 with TRBJ2-7; TRBD1, the table's D call, was not compared with the DNA. TRBV21-1 is shown as a pseudogene. The CDR3 has 16 residues.

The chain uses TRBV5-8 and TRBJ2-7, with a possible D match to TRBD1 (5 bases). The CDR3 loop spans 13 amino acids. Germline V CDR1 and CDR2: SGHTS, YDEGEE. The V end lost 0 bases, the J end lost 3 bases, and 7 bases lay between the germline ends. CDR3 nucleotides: TGTGCCAGCAGCTTGGTTCAGGGCTACGAGCAGTACTTC. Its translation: CASSLVQGYEQYF.

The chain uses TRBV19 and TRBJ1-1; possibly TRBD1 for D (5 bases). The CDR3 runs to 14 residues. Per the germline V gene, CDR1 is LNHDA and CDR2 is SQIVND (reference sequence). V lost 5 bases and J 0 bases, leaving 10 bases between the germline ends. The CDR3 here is CASSLDTLNTEAFF. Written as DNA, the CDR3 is TGTGCCAGTAGTCTGGACACTCTGAACACTGAAGCTTTCTTT.

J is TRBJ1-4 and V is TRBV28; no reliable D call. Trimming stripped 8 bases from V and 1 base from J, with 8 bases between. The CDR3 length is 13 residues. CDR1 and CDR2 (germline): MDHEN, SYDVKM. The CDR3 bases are TGTGCCAGCGGCTGGGGAACTAATGAAAAACTGTTTTTT. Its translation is CASGWGTNEKLFF.

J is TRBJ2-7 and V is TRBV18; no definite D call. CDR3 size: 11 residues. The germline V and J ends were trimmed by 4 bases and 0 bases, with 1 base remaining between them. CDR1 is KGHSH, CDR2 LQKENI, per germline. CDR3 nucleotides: TGTGCCAGCTCACTCTCCTACGAGCAGTACTTC. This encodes CASSLSYEQYF.

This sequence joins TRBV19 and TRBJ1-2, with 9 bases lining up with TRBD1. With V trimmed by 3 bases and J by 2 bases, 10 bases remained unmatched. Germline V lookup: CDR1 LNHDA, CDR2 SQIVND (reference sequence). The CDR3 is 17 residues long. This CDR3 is CASSIKHLGQGNYGYTF. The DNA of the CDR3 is TGTGCCAGTAGTATCAAACACCTGGGACAGGGAAACTATGGCTACACCTTC.

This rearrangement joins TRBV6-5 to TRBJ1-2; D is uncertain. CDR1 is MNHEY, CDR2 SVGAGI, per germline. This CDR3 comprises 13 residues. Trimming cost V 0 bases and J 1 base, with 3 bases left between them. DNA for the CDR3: TGTGCCAGCAGTTACTCACATAACTATGGCTACACCTTC. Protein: CASSYSHNYGYTF.

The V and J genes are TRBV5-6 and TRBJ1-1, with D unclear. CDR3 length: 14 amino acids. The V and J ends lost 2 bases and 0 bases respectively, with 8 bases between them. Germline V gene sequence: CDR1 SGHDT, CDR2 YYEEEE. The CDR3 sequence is CASSFSGMNTEAFF. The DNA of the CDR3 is TGTGCCAGCAGCTTCTCGGGGATGAACACTGAAGCTTTCTTT. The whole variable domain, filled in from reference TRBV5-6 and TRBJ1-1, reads DAGVTQSPTHLIKTRGQQVTLRCSPKSGHDTVSWYQQALGQGPQFIFQYYEEEERQRGNFPDRFSGHQFPNYSSELNVNALLLGDSALYLCASSFSGMNTEAFFGQGTRLTVV.

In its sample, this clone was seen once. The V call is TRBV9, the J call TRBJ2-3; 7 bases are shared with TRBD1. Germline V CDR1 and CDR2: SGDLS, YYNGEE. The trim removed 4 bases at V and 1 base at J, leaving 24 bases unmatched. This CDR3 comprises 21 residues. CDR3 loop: CASSFYPSPRQGMRGTDTQYF. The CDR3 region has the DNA TGTGCCAGCAGCTTCTATCCTAGCCCCAGACAGGGAATGAGGGGCACAGATACGCAGTATTTT.

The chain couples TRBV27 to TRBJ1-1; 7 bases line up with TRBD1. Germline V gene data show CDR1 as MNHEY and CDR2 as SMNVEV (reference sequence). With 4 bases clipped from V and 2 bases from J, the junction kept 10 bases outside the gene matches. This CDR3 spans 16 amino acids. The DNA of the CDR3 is TGTGCCAGCAGTTCCCTTTACAGGGGTGGCAACACTGAAGCTTTCTTT. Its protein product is CASSSLYRGGNTEAFF.

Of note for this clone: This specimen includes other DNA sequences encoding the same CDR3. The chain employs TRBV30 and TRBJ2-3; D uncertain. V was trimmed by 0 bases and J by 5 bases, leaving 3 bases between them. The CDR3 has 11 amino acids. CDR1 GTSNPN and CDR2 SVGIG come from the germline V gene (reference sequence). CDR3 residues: CAWSVGDTQYF. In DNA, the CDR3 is TGTGCCTGGAGTGTTGGAGATACGCAGTATTTT.

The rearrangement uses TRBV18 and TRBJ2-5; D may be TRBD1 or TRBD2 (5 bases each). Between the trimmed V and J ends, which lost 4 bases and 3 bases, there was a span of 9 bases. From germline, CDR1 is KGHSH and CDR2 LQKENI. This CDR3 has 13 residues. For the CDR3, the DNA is TGTGCCAGCTCACGGGACCAAAAAGAGACCCAGTACTTC. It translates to CASSRDQKETQYF.

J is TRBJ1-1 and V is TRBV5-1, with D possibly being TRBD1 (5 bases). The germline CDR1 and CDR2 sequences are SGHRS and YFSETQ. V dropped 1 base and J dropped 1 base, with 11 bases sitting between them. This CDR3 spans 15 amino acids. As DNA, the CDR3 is TGCGCCAGCAGCTTGCGGGGGTATGGGAACACTGAAGCTTTCTTT. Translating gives CASSLRGYGNTEAFF.

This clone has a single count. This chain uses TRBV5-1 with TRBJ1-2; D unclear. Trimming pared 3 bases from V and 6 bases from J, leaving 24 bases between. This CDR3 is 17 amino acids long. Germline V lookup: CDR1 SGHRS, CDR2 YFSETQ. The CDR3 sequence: CASSSTYRGYDSNGYTF. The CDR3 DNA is TGCGCCAGCAGCTCGACATACCGAGGCTACGATTCGAATGGCTACACCTTC.

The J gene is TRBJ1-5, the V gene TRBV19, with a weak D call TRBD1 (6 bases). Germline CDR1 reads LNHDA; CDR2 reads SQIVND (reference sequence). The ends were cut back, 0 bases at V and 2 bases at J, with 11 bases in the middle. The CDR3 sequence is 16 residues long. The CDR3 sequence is CASSIDQGLGNQPQHF. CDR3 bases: TGTGCCAGTAGTATAGATCAGGGGTTGGGCAATCAGCCCCAGCATTTT.

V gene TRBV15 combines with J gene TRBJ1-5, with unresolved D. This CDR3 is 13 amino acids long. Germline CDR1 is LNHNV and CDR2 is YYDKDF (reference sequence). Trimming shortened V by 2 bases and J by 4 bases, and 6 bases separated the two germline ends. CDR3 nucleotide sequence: TGTGCCACCAGCAGACACATAAATCAGCCCCAGCATTTT. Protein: CATSRHINQPQHF.

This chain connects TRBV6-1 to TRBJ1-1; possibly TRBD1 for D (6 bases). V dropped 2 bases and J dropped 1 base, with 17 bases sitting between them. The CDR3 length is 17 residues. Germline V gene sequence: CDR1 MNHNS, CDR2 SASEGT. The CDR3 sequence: CASSEPVGQSGNTEAFF. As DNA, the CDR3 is TGTGCCAGCAGTGAACCAGTCGGACAGTCCGGGAACACTGAAGCTTTCTTT.

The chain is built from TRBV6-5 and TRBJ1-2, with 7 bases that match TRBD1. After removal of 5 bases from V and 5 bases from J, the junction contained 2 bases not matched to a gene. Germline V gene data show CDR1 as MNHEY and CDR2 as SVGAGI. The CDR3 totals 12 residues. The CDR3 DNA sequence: TGTGCCAGCAGTCCGGGACAGTATGGCTACACCTTC. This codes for CASSPGQYGYTF.

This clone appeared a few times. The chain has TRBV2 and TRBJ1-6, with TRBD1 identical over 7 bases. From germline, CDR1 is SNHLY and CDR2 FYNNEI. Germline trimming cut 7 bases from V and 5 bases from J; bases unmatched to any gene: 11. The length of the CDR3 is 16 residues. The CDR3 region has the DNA TGTGCCAGCATTAAAAACACAGGGGCGAATAATTCACCCCTCCACTTT. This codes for CASIKNTGANNSPLHF.

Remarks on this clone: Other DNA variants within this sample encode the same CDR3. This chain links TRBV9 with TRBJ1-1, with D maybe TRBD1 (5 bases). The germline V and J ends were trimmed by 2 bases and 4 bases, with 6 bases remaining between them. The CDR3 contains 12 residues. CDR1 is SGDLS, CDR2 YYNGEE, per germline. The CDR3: CASSVGGTEAFF. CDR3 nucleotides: TGTGCCAGCAGCGTCGGGGGCACTGAAGCTTTCTTT.

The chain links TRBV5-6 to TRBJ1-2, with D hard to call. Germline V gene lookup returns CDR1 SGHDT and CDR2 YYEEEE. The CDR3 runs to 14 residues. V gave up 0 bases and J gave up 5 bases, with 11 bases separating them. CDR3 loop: CASSLDSNLYGYTF. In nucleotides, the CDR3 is TGTGCCAGCAGCTTGGACAGCAATCTTTATGGCTACACCTTC. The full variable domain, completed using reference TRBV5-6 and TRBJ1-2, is DAGVTQSPTHLIKTRGQQVTLRCSPKSGHDTVSWYQQALGQGPQFIFQYYEEEERQRGNFPDRFSGHQFPNYSSELNVNALLLGDSALYLCASSLDSNLYGYTFGSGTRLTVV.

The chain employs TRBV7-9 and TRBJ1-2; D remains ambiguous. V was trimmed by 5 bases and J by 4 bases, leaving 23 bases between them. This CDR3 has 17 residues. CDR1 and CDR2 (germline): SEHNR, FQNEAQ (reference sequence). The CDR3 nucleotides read TGTGCCAGCAGCCCCCAGTTGGTGGTAGACCATCTCTATGGCTACACCTTC. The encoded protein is CASSPQLVVDHLYGYTF.

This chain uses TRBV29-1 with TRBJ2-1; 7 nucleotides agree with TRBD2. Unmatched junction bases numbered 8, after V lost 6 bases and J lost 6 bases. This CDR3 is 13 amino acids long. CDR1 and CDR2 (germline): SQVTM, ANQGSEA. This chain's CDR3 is CSVHGLVSNEQFF. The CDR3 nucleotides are TGCAGCGTCCATGGACTAGTGAGCAATGAGCAGTTCTTC.

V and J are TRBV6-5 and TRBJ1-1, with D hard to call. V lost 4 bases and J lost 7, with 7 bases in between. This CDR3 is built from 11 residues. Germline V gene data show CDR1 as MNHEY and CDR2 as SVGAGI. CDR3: CASSFSLEAFF. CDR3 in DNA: TGTGCCAGCAGTTTTAGTCTTGAAGCTTTCTTT.

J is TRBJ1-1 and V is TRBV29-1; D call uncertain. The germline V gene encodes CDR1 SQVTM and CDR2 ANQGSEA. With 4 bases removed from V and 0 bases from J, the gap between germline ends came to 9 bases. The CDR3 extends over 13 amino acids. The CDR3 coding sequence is TGCAGCGTTGCCGGGAAATTGAACACTGAAGCTTTCTTT. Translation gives CSVAGKLNTEAFF. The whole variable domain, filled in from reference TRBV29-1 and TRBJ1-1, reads SAVISQKPSRDICQRGTSLTIQCQVDSQVTMMFWYRQQPGQSLTLIATANQGSEATYESGFVIDKFPISRPNLTFSTLTVSNMSPEDSSIYLCSVAGKLNTEAFFGQGTRLTVV.

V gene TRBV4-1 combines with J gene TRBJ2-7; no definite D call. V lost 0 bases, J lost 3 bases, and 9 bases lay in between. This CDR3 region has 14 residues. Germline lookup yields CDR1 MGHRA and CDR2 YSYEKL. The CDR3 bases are TGCGCCAGCAGCCAAGAGGGTGGAGTCTACGAGCAGTACTTC. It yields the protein CASSQEGGVYEQYF.